These T cell receptor beta chains were read from a single sample in a study of radiation and T cells in renal cell carcinoma. Clones were sequenced by immunoSEQ multiplex PCR, and TCRdb holds only the in-frame ones, with some missing. The top ten hold around 25% of the sample, which has 130,000 or so clones, roughly 83% seen once. The material was blood, obtained from a patient whose treatment included radiotherapy and nephrectomy. The receptors stem from a woman in her forties or fifties with renal cell carcinoma. Both conserved end residues are part of each CDR3. The order of the fields is clone size, D gene, V gene, J gene, CDR3 DNA, CDR3 protein. A D gene is named only where the DNA matches it firmly. The size of a clone is reported for some rows only, either as once, few or many, or as a class for expanded clones.

clone_size: once; d_call: TRBD1; v_call: TRBV7-2; j_call: TRBJ2-7; cdr3_nt: TGTGCCAGCAGCCGAAGGACAGGGGAAGCCCACGAGCAGTACTTC; cdr3_aa: CASSRRTGEAHEQYF
clone_size: .; d_call: .; v_call: TRBV28; j_call: TRBJ1-5; cdr3_nt: TGTGCCAGCAGGCTCCTGGGACGAGGGGGCAATCAGCCCCAGCATTTT; cdr3_aa: CASRLLGRGGNQPQHF
clone_size: .; d_call: .; v_call: TRBV7-7; j_call: TRBJ2-2; cdr3_nt: TGTGCCAGGGGCCCCGGGGAGCTGTTTTTT; cdr3_aa: CARGPGELFF
clone_size: .; d_call: .; v_call: TRBV19; j_call: TRBJ2-7; cdr3_nt: TGTGCCAGTAGTATAAATGGGCAGGGACGGGACGAGCAGTACTTC; cdr3_aa: CASSINGQGRDEQYF
clone_size: .; d_call: .; v_call: TRBV5-1; j_call: TRBJ2-7; cdr3_nt: TGCGCCAGCAGCCCTCCCCTTGTGGGATGGGAGCAGTACTTC; cdr3_aa: CASSPPLVGWEQYF
clone_size: .; d_call: .; v_call: TRBV9; j_call: TRBJ2-7; cdr3_nt: TGTGCCTATGTCAGTCTGTACTTC; cdr3_aa: CAYVSLYF
clone_size: .; d_call: .; v_call: TRBV4-1; j_call: TRBJ1-2; cdr3_nt: TGCGCCAGCAGCCAAGCCCTAGTGAACTATGGCTACACCTTC; cdr3_aa: CASSQALVNYGYTF
clone_size: .; d_call: .; v_call: TRBV5-6; j_call: TRBJ1-2; cdr3_nt: TGTGCCAGCAGCTTGCGTCCAGGGACGGGGGGCTACACCTTC; cdr3_aa: CASSLRPGTGGYTF
clone_size: .; d_call: .; v_call: TRBV10-3; j_call: TRBJ1-4; cdr3_nt: TGTGCCACCGGAGCTGACAGGGAAAAACTGTTTTTT; cdr3_aa: CATGADREKLFF
clone_size: few; d_call: TRBD1; v_call: TRBV19; j_call: TRBJ1-1; cdr3_nt: TGTGCCAGTAGTAGGGGACAGGCGATGAACACTGAAGCTTTCTTT; cdr3_aa: CASSRGQAMNTEAFF
clone_size: once; d_call: .; v_call: TRBV4-1; j_call: TRBJ2-3; cdr3_nt: TGCGCCAGCAGCCAACGGGACAACACAGATACGCAGTATTTT; cdr3_aa: CASSQRDNTDTQYF
clone_size: .; d_call: .; v_call: TRBV30; j_call: TRBJ2-7; cdr3_nt: TGTGCCTGGAGTGATACGGTGGATGGCGAGCAGTACTTC; cdr3_aa: CAWSDTVDGEQYF
clone_size: .; d_call: .; v_call: TRBV10-3; j_call: TRBJ1-2; cdr3_nt: TGTGCCATCAGTGAGTCTATCTTTAACTATGGCTACACCTTC; cdr3_aa: CAISESIFNYGYTF
clone_size: .; d_call: .; v_call: TRBV5-5; j_call: TRBJ2-7; cdr3_nt: TGTGCCAGCAGCGAGGGACCCGATCCACCCTACGAGCAGTACTTC; cdr3_aa: CASSEGPDPPYEQYF
clone_size: .; d_call: TRBD1; v_call: TRBV10-3; j_call: TRBJ2-7; cdr3_nt: TGTGCCATCAGTGATCCCGGGACAGGGGGTAACTACGAGCAGTACTTC; cdr3_aa: CAISDPGTGGNYEQYF
clone_size: .; d_call: TRBD1; v_call: TRBV5-1; j_call: TRBJ1-2; cdr3_nt: TGCGCCAGCAGCGCACACAGGGGGCATTCCTATGGCTACACCTTC; cdr3_aa: CASSAHRGHSYGYTF
clone_size: .; d_call: TRBD2; v_call: TRBV9; j_call: TRBJ2-1; cdr3_nt: TGTGCCAGCAGCGCCGGAACTAGCGGGAGGGCCTCTAATGAGCAGTTCTTC; cdr3_aa: CASSAGTSGRASNEQFF
clone_size: .; d_call: .; v_call: TRBV6-1; j_call: TRBJ1-1; cdr3_nt: TGTGCCAGCAGTGTTCGACGGAACACTGAAGCTTTCTTT; cdr3_aa: CASSVRRNTEAFF
clone_size: .; d_call: .; v_call: TRBV7-2; j_call: TRBJ1-5; cdr3_nt: TGTGCCAGCAGCTTAGTGGTGGGCGACAGTCGGCCCCAGCATTTT; cdr3_aa: CASSLVVGDSRPQHF
clone_size: .; d_call: .; v_call: TRBV5-1; j_call: TRBJ1-1; cdr3_nt: TGCGCCAGCAGCCCAGGTCTAAGACAGAACCAAAACACTGAAGCTTTCTTT; cdr3_aa: CASSPGLRQNQNTEAFF
clone_size: .; d_call: TRBD2; v_call: TRBV19; j_call: TRBJ2-1; cdr3_nt: TGTGCCAGTAGTATTGACGCTCCTAGCGGGGGGTCATATTACAATGAGCAGTTCTTC; cdr3_aa: CASSIDAPSGGSYYNEQFF
clone_size: .; d_call: .; v_call: TRBV19; j_call: TRBJ1-1; cdr3_nt: TGTGCCAGTAGTATAGCATCGGGGTCCACTGAAGCTTTCTTT; cdr3_aa: CASSIASGSTEAFF
clone_size: few; d_call: TRBD2; v_call: TRBV7-9; j_call: TRBJ2-7; cdr3_nt: TGTGCCAGCAGCTTAGACGGGAGGTTCCACGAGCAGTACTTC; cdr3_aa: CASSLDGRFHEQYF
clone_size: .; d_call: .; v_call: TRBV7-8; j_call: TRBJ1-2; cdr3_nt: TGTGCCAGCAGCTTAGAATTCAGGACGGACTATGGCTACACCTTC; cdr3_aa: CASSLEFRTDYGYTF
clone_size: once; d_call: .; v_call: TRBV7-2; j_call: TRBJ1-6; cdr3_nt: TGTGCCAGCAGCTTCAGGATTTCACCCCTCCACTTT; cdr3_aa: CASSFRISPLHF
clone_size: .; d_call: .; v_call: TRBV6-5; j_call: TRBJ1-5; cdr3_nt: TGTGCCAGCAGGAGCGATCAGCCCCAGCATTTT; cdr3_aa: CASRSDQPQHF
clone_size: .; d_call: .; v_call: TRBV29-1; j_call: TRBJ2-5; cdr3_nt: TGCAGCGCCACTGGACAGCGCTTAGTCGAAGAGACCCAGTACTTC; cdr3_aa: CSATGQRLVEETQYF
clone_size: .; d_call: .; v_call: TRBV7-2; j_call: TRBJ1-2; cdr3_nt: TGTGCCAGCAGCCGCTCCAGAGCTAACTATGGCTACACCTTC; cdr3_aa: CASSRSRANYGYTF
clone_size: .; d_call: .; v_call: TRBV1; j_call: TRBJ2-5; cdr3_nt: TGCACCAGCAGCCAAGATCAGTGTAGCGGGAGCGCTACTCTCCAAGAGACCCAGTACTTC; cdr3_aa: CTSSQDQCSGSATLQETQYF
clone_size: .; d_call: .; v_call: TRBV6-6; j_call: TRBJ1-2; cdr3_nt: TGTGCCAGCAGTGGACCTAACTATGGCTACACCTTC; cdr3_aa: CASSGPNYGYTF
clone_size: .; d_call: .; v_call: TRBV15; j_call: TRBJ1-4; cdr3_nt: TGTGCCACCAGCAGCCTACAGGACAGCGGAAAACTGTTTTTT; cdr3_aa: CATSSLQDSGKLFF
clone_size: .; d_call: TRBD2; v_call: TRBV5-1; j_call: TRBJ2-7; cdr3_nt: TGCGCCAGCAGCTTGGGCCGGACTAGCGGGGGAACCTACGAGCAGTACTTC; cdr3_aa: CASSLGRTSGGTYEQYF
clone_size: .; d_call: .; v_call: TRBV28; j_call: TRBJ1-1; cdr3_nt: TGTGCCAGCAGAGCCCTTGGGACGGGGAACACTGAAGCTTTCTTT; cdr3_aa: CASRALGTGNTEAFF
clone_size: .; d_call: TRBD1; v_call: TRBV10-3; j_call: TRBJ2-7; cdr3_nt: TGTGCCATCAGTGAGTCCGGGACAGGGAATGAGCAGTACTTC; cdr3_aa: CAISESGTGNEQYF
clone_size: once; d_call: TRBD1; v_call: TRBV7-2; j_call: TRBJ1-5; cdr3_nt: TGTGCCAGCAGCTTAGCTTGGCAGGGGGATTTTCTCAATCAGCCCCAGCATTTT; cdr3_aa: CASSLAWQGDFLNQPQHF
clone_size: .; d_call: .; v_call: TRBV5-6; j_call: TRBJ1-5; cdr3_nt: TGTGCCAGCAGCCGGGGCCTGAATCAGCCCCAGCATTTT; cdr3_aa: CASSRGLNQPQHF
clone_size: .; d_call: .; v_call: TRBV5-6; j_call: TRBJ2-5; cdr3_nt: TGTGCCAGCAGCCTACTAATTGACAGAACCGACCAAGAGACCCAGTACTTC; cdr3_aa: CASSLLIDRTDQETQYF
clone_size: .; d_call: .; v_call: TRBV28; j_call: TRBJ1-2; cdr3_nt: TGTGCCAGTGCCGTGGGACTTGGCTACACCTTC; cdr3_aa: CASAVGLGYTF